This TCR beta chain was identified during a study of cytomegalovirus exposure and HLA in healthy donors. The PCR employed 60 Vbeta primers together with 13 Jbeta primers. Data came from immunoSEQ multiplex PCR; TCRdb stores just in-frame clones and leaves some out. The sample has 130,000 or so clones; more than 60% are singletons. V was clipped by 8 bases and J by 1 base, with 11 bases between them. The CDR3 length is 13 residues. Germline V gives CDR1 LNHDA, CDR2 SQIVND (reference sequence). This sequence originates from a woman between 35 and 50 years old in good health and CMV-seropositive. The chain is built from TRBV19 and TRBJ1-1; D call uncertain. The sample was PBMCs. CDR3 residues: CASVAEANTEAFF. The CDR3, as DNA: TGTGCCAGTGTAGCTGAAGCGAACACTGAAGCTTTCTTT. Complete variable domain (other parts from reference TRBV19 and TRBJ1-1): DGGITQSPKYLFRKEGQNVTLSCEQNLNHDAMYWYRQDPGQGLRLIYYSQIVNDFQKGDIAEGYSVSREKKESFPLTVTSAQKNPTAFYLCASVAEANTEAFFGQGTRLTVV.